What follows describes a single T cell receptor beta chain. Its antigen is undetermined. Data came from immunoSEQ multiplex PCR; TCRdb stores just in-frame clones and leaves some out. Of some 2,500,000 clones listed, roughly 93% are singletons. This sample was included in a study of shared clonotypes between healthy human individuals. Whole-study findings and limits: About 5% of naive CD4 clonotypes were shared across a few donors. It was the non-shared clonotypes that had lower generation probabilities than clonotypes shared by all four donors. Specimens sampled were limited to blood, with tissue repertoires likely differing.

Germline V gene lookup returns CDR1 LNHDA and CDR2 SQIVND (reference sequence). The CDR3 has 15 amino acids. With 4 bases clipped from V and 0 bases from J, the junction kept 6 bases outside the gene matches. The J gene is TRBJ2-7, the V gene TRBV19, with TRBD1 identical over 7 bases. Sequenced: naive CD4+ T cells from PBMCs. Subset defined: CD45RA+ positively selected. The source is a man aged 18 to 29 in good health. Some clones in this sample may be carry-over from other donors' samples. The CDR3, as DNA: TGTGCCAGTAGTAGGAGGACAGGCCGCTCCTACGAGCAGTACTTC. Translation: CASSRRTGRSYEQYF.